This TCR beta chain came from a study of PD-L1 blockade in urothelial cancer. On the study more broadly: About nine tenths of the roughly 30 patients comprised males who had bladder-origin urothelial cancer. The median number of T cells present in blood samples was 140,000 to 150,000.

V was pared by 7 bases and J by 0 bases, with 16 bases between. The CDR3 runs to 15 residues. Germline V gene data show CDR1 as SGHDT and CDR2 as YYEEEE. Time point here: peripheral blood 6 weeks after treatment start. Measured with immunoSEQ multiplex PCR; TCRdb has only the in-frame clones, and not every one. The data contain 100,000 to 150,000 clones, about 83% of them singletons. Study-level findings and limits: Tumor-associated blood clones were expanded more by durable-benefit patients at 3 weeks.

Comment on this clone: The target antigen is unknown.

The sample here was PBMCs, taken around atezolizumab (anti-PD-L1) treatment. The TCR comes from a man in his fifties with urothelial cancer. This chain uses TRBV5-6 with TRBJ1-1; TRBD1 is a possible D gene (5 bases). The CDR3, as DNA: TGTGCCAGCGCGGGGGGGTGGGGGTTGAACACTGAAGCTTTCTTT. It yields the protein CASAGGWGLNTEAFF.